The rows below give T cell receptor beta chains drawn from one sample of a study of cytomegalovirus exposure and HLA in healthy donors. TCRdb's copy holds only in-frame clones and misses some; the assay was immunoSEQ multiplex PCR. The sample consists of more than 95,000 clones, about 81% of them appearing once. The sample consisted of PBMCs. These receptors originate from a woman aged 25 to 39 in good health and CMV-seronegative. The CDR3 runs from the conserved cysteine through the conserved F or W. Fields, in order: D gene, clone size, J gene, V gene, CDR3 DNA, CDR3 protein. The D gene is left open where the match is weak. Size is omitted from some rows. Given values are once, few, many or a class for expanded clones.

d_call: NA
clone_size: NA
j_call: TRBJ2-5
v_call: TRBV7-2
cdr3_nt: TGTGCCAGCAGCCCCCAGGGCGGTCTAAGGGCCCAGTACTTC
cdr3_aa: CASSPQGGLRAQYF

d_call: TRBD1
clone_size: NA
j_call: TRBJ1-5
v_call: TRBV19
cdr3_nt: TGTGCCAGTAGCACCGGGACAGAGGCATTCAGCAATCAGCCCCAGCATTTT
cdr3_aa: CASSTGTEAFSNQPQHF

d_call: TRBD1
clone_size: few
j_call: TRBJ1-6
v_call: TRBV28
cdr3_nt: TGTGCCAGCAGTTTACCTACAGGGGATTATTCACCCCTCCACTTT
cdr3_aa: CASSLPTGDYSPLHF

d_call: TRBD1
clone_size: NA
j_call: TRBJ2-2
v_call: TRBV9
cdr3_nt: TGTGCCAGCAGCGTCCAAAGACAGGGGGCGACCGGGGAGCTGTTTTTT
cdr3_aa: CASSVQRQGATGELFF

d_call: NA
clone_size: NA
j_call: TRBJ2-3
v_call: TRBV5-4
cdr3_nt: TGTGCCAGCAGCTTGGTCCAGAACACAGATACGCAGTATTTT
cdr3_aa: CASSLVQNTDTQYF

d_call: NA
clone_size: NA
j_call: TRBJ1-1
v_call: TRBV28
cdr3_nt: TGTGCCAGCAGTTCTCGGGGGGTTACTGAAGCTTTCTTT
cdr3_aa: CASSSRGVTEAFF

d_call: NA
clone_size: NA
j_call: TRBJ1-1
v_call: TRBV6-5
cdr3_nt: TGTGCCAGCAGTGCCGTGGGGGGTGAAGCTTTCTTT
cdr3_aa: CASSAVGGEAFF

d_call: TRBD1
clone_size: NA
j_call: TRBJ1-4
v_call: TRBV11-2
cdr3_nt: TGTGCCAGCAGCTTGAGGGGGCGCGTGGAAAAACTGTTTTTT
cdr3_aa: CASSLRGRVEKLFF

d_call: NA
clone_size: NA
j_call: TRBJ1-6
v_call: TRBV4-3
cdr3_nt: TGCGCCAGCAGCCAATGGGCAACAGGGAGTAGTTCACCCCTCCACTTT
cdr3_aa: CASSQWATGSSSPLHF

d_call: TRBD2
clone_size: NA
j_call: TRBJ2-1
v_call: TRBV6-1
cdr3_nt: TGTGCCAGCAGTGAAAGAAAAACTAGCGGGAGGGACAATGAGCAGTTCTTC
cdr3_aa: CASSERKTSGRDNEQFF

d_call: TRBD1
clone_size: once
j_call: TRBJ2-1
v_call: TRBV18
cdr3_nt: TGTGCCAGCTCACCGCCAGGGACAGGGAACGATGAGCAGTTCTTC
cdr3_aa: CASSPPGTGNDEQFF

d_call: TRBD1
clone_size: NA
j_call: TRBJ1-2
v_call: TRBV7-8
cdr3_nt: TGTGCCAGCAGCTTAGACGGACAGGGGTTCTATGGCTACACCTTC
cdr3_aa: CASSLDGQGFYGYTF

d_call: TRBD2
clone_size: NA
j_call: TRBJ2-7
v_call: TRBV27
cdr3_nt: TGTGCCAGCAGTTTATCGATTAGCGGGATGGGCGAGCAGTACTTC
cdr3_aa: CASSLSISGMGEQYF

d_call: NA
clone_size: NA
j_call: TRBJ1-1
v_call: TRBV10-3
cdr3_nt: TGTGCCATCAGTGGGACAGCCGCCCTGGAAGCTTTCTTT
cdr3_aa: CAISGTAALEAFF

d_call: NA
clone_size: NA
j_call: TRBJ1-1
v_call: TRBV2
cdr3_nt: TGTGCCAGCACTGCAGGCTTAGGGAACACTGAAGCTTTCTTT
cdr3_aa: CASTAGLGNTEAFF

d_call: NA
clone_size: NA
j_call: TRBJ2-3
v_call: TRBV10-2
cdr3_nt: TGCGCCAGCAGGATAGCGGGACAGTCCCATACGCAGTATTTT
cdr3_aa: CASRIAGQSHTQYF